This is a list of T cell receptor beta chains from one sample in a study of OX40 agonist ivuxolimab in advanced cancers. TCRdb's copy holds only in-frame clones and misses some; the assay was immunoSEQ multiplex PCR. The data show fewer than 70,000 clones, around 77% seen once. Sequencing used CD4+ or CD8+ T cells sorted from blood, obtained in a trial of the OX40 agonist ivuxolimab. These receptors originate from an adult with an advanced solid tumor such as melanoma, head and neck, liver or kidney cancer. Each CDR3 is given with its conserved first and last residue. The D gene is left open where the match is weak. Clone size is stated in some rows and not others, as once, few, many or a class when expanded.

j_gene,abundance,d_gene,v_gene,CDR3aa,CDR3nt
TRBJ2-1,-,-,TRBV29-1,CSVVSSSSYNEQFF,TGCAGCGTTGTTAGTTCAAGCTCCTACAATGAGCAGTTCTTC
TRBJ2-5,-,-,TRBV7-2,CASSLGGGRGETQYF,TGTGCCAGCAGCTTAGGGGGGGGCCGTGGGGAGACCCAGTACTTC
TRBJ2-5,-,-,TRBV18,CASSPLYLVSEQETQYF,TGTGCCAGCTCACCACTTTATCTCGTATCGGAACAAGAGACCCAGTACTTC
TRBJ2-7,medium-sized,TRBD2,TRBV27,CASSLTGLGGYEQYF,TGTGCCAGCAGTTTAACAGGACTAGGAGGCTACGAGCAGTACTTC
TRBJ1-4,-,-,TRBV6-6,CASRNEKLFF,TGTGCCAGCAGGAATGAAAAACTGTTTTTT
TRBJ1-3,-,TRBD1,TRBV18,CASSPISVGTGGGSGNTIYF,TGTGCCAGCTCACCAATTTCCGTAGGGACAGGCGGCGGGTCTGGAAACACCATATATTTT
TRBJ1-1,medium-sized,-,TRBV11-2,CASSLAPPLRAEAFF,TGTGCCAGCAGCTTAGCACCCCCCCTCCGGGCTGAAGCTTTCTTT
TRBJ1-6,-,-,TRBV6-1,CASSTGNSPLHF,TGTGCCAGCAGTACAGGGAATTCACCCCTCCACTTT
TRBJ1-2,-,TRBD1,TRBV6-1,CASRLTGGGGYTF,TGTGCCAGCAGATTGACAGGGGGGGGTGGCTACACCTTC
TRBJ1-1,-,-,TRBV6-6,CASSSPPQREAFF,TGTGCCAGCAGTTCCCCCCCACAGAGGGAAGCTTTCTTT
TRBJ1-4,-,-,TRBV5-6,CASSLGAQGTNEKLFF,TGTGCCAGCAGCTTGGGGGCACAGGGAACTAATGAAAAACTGTTTTTT
TRBJ1-5,-,-,TRBV6-5,CASNSYSNQPQHF,TGTGCCAGCAACTCCTATAGCAATCAGCCCCAGCATTTT
TRBJ1-5,-,-,TRBV5-1,CASSLLGESNQPQHF,TGCGCCAGCAGCTTGCTCGGAGAGAGCAATCAGCCCCAGCATTTT
TRBJ2-1,-,TRBD1,TRBV5-1,CASSLEQGANEQFF,TGCGCCAGCAGCTTGGAGCAGGGGGCGAATGAGCAGTTCTTC
TRBJ1-6,-,TRBD1,TRBV7-2,CASSLGQGYSPLHF,TGTGCCAGCAGCTTAGGACAGGGATATTCACCCCTCCACTTT
TRBJ1-5,-,-,TRBV18,CASSPLGGAGDQPQHF,TGTGCCAGCTCACCCCTCGGGGGGGCTGGAGATCAGCCCCAGCATTTT
TRBJ2-5,-,-,TRBV2,CASSVGLEETQYF,TGTGCCAGCAGTGTCGGATTGGAAGAGACCCAGTACTTC
TRBJ2-3,once,-,TRBV5-4,CASSFGPAGDTQYF,TGTGCCAGCAGCTTCGGCCCAGCCGGGGATACGCAGTATTTT
TRBJ1-1,-,-,TRBV18,CASSPLEANTEAFF,TGTGCCAGCTCACCATTGGAGGCCAACACTGAAGCTTTCTTT
TRBJ2-1,-,TRBD1,TRBV9,CASSTRTGGGEQFF,TGTGCCAGCAGCACCCGGACAGGGGGAGGTGAGCAGTTCTTC
TRBJ1-6,once,-,TRBV5-5,CASSLAGDSSYNSPLHF,TGTGCCAGCAGCTTGGCAGGTGATAGCTCCTATAATTCACCCCTCCACTTT
TRBJ2-2,-,-,TRBV7-2,CASSREAGPTGELFF,TGTGCCAGCAGTCGTGAGGCAGGTCCCACCGGGGAGCTGTTTTTT
TRBJ2-1,-,TRBD1,TRBV5-1,CASSPQGASYNEQFF,TGCGCCAGCAGCCCACAGGGGGCCTCCTACAATGAGCAGTTCTTC
TRBJ2-2,-,-,TRBV4-3,CASSQGRDTGELFF,TGCGCCAGCAGCCAAGGCCGGGACACCGGGGAGCTGTTTTTT
TRBJ1-2,few,-,TRBV19,CASKRGGTGGYTF,TGTGCCAGTAAGCGGGGAGGTACTGGTGGCTACACCTTC
TRBJ2-1,-,TRBD2,TRBV7-2,CASSLDAGGPGEQFF,TGTGCCAGCAGCTTAGATGCGGGGGGGCCGGGCGAGCAGTTCTTC
TRBJ1-1,-,-,TRBV9,CASSPWGGQNTEAFF,TGTGCCAGCAGCCCATGGGGGGGCCAGAACACTGAAGCTTTCTTT
TRBJ1-5,-,-,TRBV28,CASSLRVWHSNQPQHF,TGTGCCAGCAGTTTGAGGGTGTGGCATAGCAATCAGCCCCAGCATTTT
TRBJ1-2,-,TRBD1,TRBV9,CASSGQGWFGYTF,TGTGCCAGCAGCGGACAGGGCTGGTTTGGCTACACCTTC
TRBJ1-3,few,TRBD1,TRBV27,CASSRDRNSGNTIYF,TGTGCCAGCAGCCGGGACAGGAACTCTGGAAACACCATATATTTT
TRBJ2-3,-,-,TRBV18,CASSPGTSGSDTQYF,TGTGCCAGCTCACCAGGGACCAGCGGGTCAGATACGCAGTATTTT
TRBJ2-5,-,-,TRBV2,CATEGGEETQYF,TGTGCCACAGAGGGGGGCGAAGAGACCCAGTACTTC
TRBJ2-2,-,-,TRBV5-1,CASSEWGELFF,TGCGCCAGCAGCGAGTGGGGGGAGCTGTTTTTT
TRBJ1-5,-,-,TRBV28,CASSLVSNQPQHF,TGTGCCAGCAGTTTAGTCAGCAATCAGCCCCAGCATTTT
TRBJ2-1,-,-,TRBV15,CATSRAYNEQFF,TGTGCCACCAGCAGAGCTTACAATGAGCAGTTCTTC
TRBJ1-2,-,-,TRBV10-3,CAISESTENYGYTF,TGTGCCATCAGTGAGTCCACGGAAAACTATGGCTACACCTTC
TRBJ2-1,-,TRBD2,TRBV6-5,CASSYRAGAGYNEQFF,TGTGCCAGCAGTTATAGAGCGGGAGCGGGCTACAATGAGCAGTTCTTC
TRBJ2-3,-,-,TRBV29-1,CPTERQRQYF,TGCCCAACGGAGAGACAGAGGCAGTATTTT
TRBJ2-7,once,TRBD1,TRBV7-3,CASSLMAGGSYEQYF,TGTGCCAGCAGCTTAATGGCAGGGGGATCCTACGAGCAGTACTTC
TRBJ1-3,-,-,TRBV9,CASSVGPEGNTIYF,TGTGCCAGCAGCGTAGGGCCAGAAGGAAACACCATATATTTT
TRBJ2-1,-,TRBD2,TRBV6-1,CASSEMSSGKNEQFF,TGTGCCAGCAGTGAAATGTCTAGCGGTAAGAATGAGCAGTTCTTC
TRBJ2-3,few,-,TRBV7-9,CASSTIGEADTQYF,TGTGCCAGCAGCACTATCGGGGAGGCAGATACGCAGTATTTT
TRBJ2-7,many,TRBD2,TRBV27,CASSPLAGGPVGEQYF,TGTGCCAGCAGTCCCTTAGCGGGGGGCCCAGTGGGCGAGCAGTACTTC
TRBJ1-3,once,-,TRBV5-4,CASSDRGNTIYF,TGTGCCAGCAGCGACAGGGGAAACACCATATATTTT
TRBJ2-5,-,-,TRBV25-1,CASSEPRRRRVEETQYF,TGTGCCAGCAGTGAACCCCGGAGGAGGAGGGTAGAAGAGACCCAGTACTTC
TRBJ2-5,many,-,TRBV2,CASSGQETQYF,TGTGCCAGCAGTGGGCAAGAGACCCAGTACTTC
TRBJ1-2,few,-,TRBV27,CASSLSGQNYGYTF,TGTGCCAGCAGTTTATCGGGTCAGAACTATGGCTACACCTTC
TRBJ2-5,-,TRBD2,TRBV2,CASSEFLAGETQYF,TGTGCCAGCAGTGAATTCCTAGCGGGAGAGACCCAGTACTTC
TRBJ2-7,-,-,TRBV19,CASSRDRDGLYEQYF,TGTGCCAGTAGTCGGGACCGGGACGGGTTATACGAGCAGTACTTC
TRBJ1-4,-,-,TRBV6-5,CASRSTNEKLFF,TGTGCCAGCAGGTCAACTAATGAAAAACTGTTTTTT